This T cell receptor (beta chain) was observed in a study of T cells in Graves' hyperthyroidism and ophthalmopathy. This CDR3 has 14 residues. Trimming removed 2 bases at V and 6 bases at J, with 13 bases between. The germline CDR1 and CDR2 sequences are MGHRA and YSYEKL. Authors of the study amplified TCR beta CDR3 regions from RNA transcripts. First-round RT-PCR with HTBI primers amplified the TCR CDR3 region. MiXCR, run by TCRdb on the multiplex PCR reads, gives a single entry per CDR3 protein. This table has 300,000 to 450,000 distinct CDR3 sequences, about 15% appearing once. Specimen: blood. V gene TRBV4-1 combines with J gene TRBJ2-5; D unclear. This sequence was found in a woman in her twenties or thirties with Graves' hyperthyroidism. This CDR3 is CASSQTVWVKTQYF. CDR3 nucleotides: TGCGCCAGCAGCCAAACGGTTTGGGTGAAGACCCAGTACTTC.